The rows below give T cell receptor beta chains drawn from one sample of a study of technical replicates of blood from a handful of donors. TCRdb's table, derived via immunoSEQ multiplex PCR, lists solely in-frame clones and lacks some. Altogether almost 70,000 clones are present, approximately 90% being singletons, with the ten largest covering 0.38%. Sequencing was performed on T cells isolated from PBMCs. The receptors shown here come from a human donor in good health. Each CDR3 is given without its conserved first and last residue.

TRBJ1-1	TRBV6-5	ASSPQGWGTEAF
TRBJ1-1	TRBV4-3	ASSQDLETGITEAF
TRBJ1-2	TRBV28	ASLKWVGGASSYT
TRBJ2-5	TRBV21-1	ASSKVLETQY
TRBJ2-5	TRBV15	ATSRDGTSGRETQY
TRBJ2-3	TRBV6-5	ASSYAPGDRTDTQY
TRBJ1-5	TRBV27	ASSVTGPNQPQH
TRBJ2-4	TRBV6-6	ASSYLAGGPAIQY
TRBJ2-2	TRBV13	ASSYEAGAAGELF
TRBJ1-4	TRBV4-1	ASSQEMKGEKLF
TRBJ2-3	TRBV5-4	ASSQRTSGADTQY
TRBJ1-3	TRBV2	ASRVSSGNTIY
TRBJ2-7	TRBV18	ASSSAGGREQY
TRBJ2-1	TRBV4-2	ASSSSGPNEQF
TRBJ1-5	TRBV6-5	ASSLGQNNQPQH
TRBJ1-1	TRBV19	ASSDGDRKVMNTEAF
TRBJ2-1	TRBV5-1	ASSLSRGTDEQF
TRBJ1-5	TRBV6-6	ASSSQGSNQPQH
TRBJ2-7	TRBV5-6	ASTPGVAGWYEQY
TRBJ2-5	TRBV7-9	ASSTRQPTQETQY
TRBJ2-7	TRBV18	ASSLRTGSEEQY
TRBJ1-1	TRBV30	AWNTETEAF
TRBJ1-2	TRBV5-1	ASSPWTGDGYGYT
TRBJ1-4	TRBV28	ASRLQGNNEKLF
TRBJ2-7	TRBV27	ASTFRPASALYEQY
TRBJ2-3	TRBV4-1	ASSQDGLAASTDTQY
TRBJ2-6	TRBV30	AWTTGTISGANVLT
TRBJ1-2	TRBV4-2	ASSQDTGQDNYGYT
TRBJ1-1	TRBV5-8	ASSLTQILTF